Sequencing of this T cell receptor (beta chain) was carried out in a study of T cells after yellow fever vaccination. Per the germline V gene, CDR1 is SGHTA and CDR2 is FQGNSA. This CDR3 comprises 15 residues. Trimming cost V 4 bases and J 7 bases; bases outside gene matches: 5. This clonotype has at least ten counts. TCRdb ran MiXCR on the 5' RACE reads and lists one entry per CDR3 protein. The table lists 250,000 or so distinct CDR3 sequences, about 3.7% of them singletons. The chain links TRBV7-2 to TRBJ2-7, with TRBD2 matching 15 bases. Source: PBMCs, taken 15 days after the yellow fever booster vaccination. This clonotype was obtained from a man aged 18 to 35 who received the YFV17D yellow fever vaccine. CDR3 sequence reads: CASSWTSGGAGEQYF. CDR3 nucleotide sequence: TGTGCCAGCAGCTGGACTAGCGGGGGGGCTGGGGAGCAGTACTTC.